The 27 T cell receptor beta chains below all came from one sample that was sequenced in a study of blood T cell repertoires in COVID-19. Libraries were prepared by immunoSEQ multiplex PCR; TCRdb keeps only in-frame clonotypes and omits some of them. The sample holds some 40,000 clones, just over 85% seen once. The sequencing input was peripheral blood. The receptors were sampled from a man in his forties or fifties with active COVID-19.

This clone is labeled medium-sized. This sequence joins TRBV10-3 and TRBJ1-6; maybe TRBD1 (6 bases). Germline lookup yields CDR1 ENHRY and CDR2 SYGVKD. The V and J ends lost 6 bases and 6 bases respectively, with 9 bases between them. This CDR3 comprises 13 residues. The CDR3 DNA reads as TGTGCCATCAGCTTGGACAGTAATTCACCCCTCCACTTT. Translation: CAISLDSNSPLHF.

V gene TRBV7-3 combines with J gene TRBJ2-1, with TRBD2 matching 8 bases. The length of the CDR3 is 15 residues. V shed 0 bases, J shed 13 bases, and the junction held 11 bases outside the gene matches. Germline-derived CDR1 and CDR2 are SGHTA and FQGTGA. The CDR3 coding sequence is TGTGCCAGCAGCTTAACCCGGACTAGCTCGGAGGGTCAGTTCTTC. It is translated as CASSLTRTSSEGQFF.

This clone came up a few times. This chain uses TRBV2 with TRBJ1-3; a weak D match, TRBD1 (6 bases). The CDR3 runs to 16 residues. Trimming took off 8 bases at V and 7 bases at J, with 24 bases between the two ends. Germline V gives CDR1 SNHLY, CDR2 FYNNEI. The CDR3 sequence: CASCPDLGGAVNTIYF. The CDR3 DNA reads TGTGCCAGCTGCCCGGATCTCGGGGGGGCAGTTAACACCATATATTTT. Supplemented by reference TRBV2 and TRBJ1-3, the full variable domain reads EPEVTQTPSHQVTQMGQEVILRCVPISNHLYFYWYRQILGQKVEFLVSFYNNEISEKSEIFDDQFSVERPDGSNFTLKIRSTKLEDSAMYFCASCPDLGGAVNTIYFGEGSWLTVV.

The chain is built from TRBV27 and TRBJ1-5; the match to TRBD1 covers 7 bases. Germline V gene sequence: CDR1 MNHEY, CDR2 SMNVEV (reference sequence). V shed 5 bases and J 7 bases; nucleotides not matched to a gene: 2. The CDR3 runs 12 residues. The CDR3 DNA reads TGTGCCAGCAGTAGGACAGGCCAGCCCCAGCATTTT. It encodes CASSRTGQPQHF.

The chain links TRBV20-1 to TRBJ1-2; D is unresolved. Germline loops: CDR1 DFQATT, CDR2 SNEGSKA (reference sequence). The CDR3 is 10 amino acids. CDR3 DNA sequence: TGCAGGACTTCGGGGTATGGCTACACCTTC. Amino acid sequence: CRTSGYGYTF.

This rearrangement joins TRBV24-1 to TRBJ2-7, with D possibly matching TRBD1 (6 bases). The length of the CDR3 is 14 residues. The germline V and J ends were trimmed by 5 bases and 6 bases, with 16 bases remaining between them. CDR1 is KGHDR and CDR2 is SFDVKD in the germline V gene. CDR3 in DNA: TGTGCCACCAGTGCCTCAGGGGTCCGGGGCGAGCAGTACTTC. Protein: CATSASGVRGEQYF.

This clone appeared once. The chain uses TRBV5-5 and TRBJ1-6; D is unresolved. Germline V gives CDR1 SGHKS, CDR2 YYEKEE (reference sequence). Trimming removed 0 bases at V and 4 bases at J, with 11 bases between. The CDR3 consists of 16 residues. This chain's CDR3 is CASSLAGVRYNSPLHF. The CDR3 DNA sequence: TGTGCCAGCAGCTTGGCCGGGGTGCGGTATAATTCACCCCTCCACTTT.

This sequence joins TRBV2 and TRBJ1-3, with D possibly TRBD1 on 5 matching bases. The germline V gene encodes CDR1 SNHLY and CDR2 FYNNEI. This CDR3 is 13 amino acids long. V shed 3 bases and J shed 4 bases, with 7 bases lying between them. DNA for the CDR3: TGTGCCAGCAGTGAGGGGCAGGGAAACACCATATATTTT. This encodes CASSEGQGNTIYF.

The chain has TRBV4-1 and TRBJ2-3; TRBD1 matches at 7 bases. The germline CDR1 and CDR2 sequences are MGHRA and YSYEKL. CDR3 length: 14 residues. The V and J ends lost 4 bases and 1 base, in that order; junction bases with no gene match: 2. The CDR3 DNA is TGCGCCAGCAGCCGAACAGGGGGCACAGATACGCAGTATTTT. Residues: CASSRTGGTDTQYF.

The chain uses TRBV18 and TRBJ2-7, with a possible D match to TRBD2 (6 bases). CDR1 and CDR2 (germline): KGHSH, LQKENI. CDR3 length: 15 amino acids. V was clipped by 3 bases and J by 2 bases, with 14 bases between them. As DNA, the CDR3 is TGTGCCAGCTCACCCTCTAGCGCCAATCCCTACGAGCAGTACTTC. Translation: CASSPSSANPYEQYF.

V is TRBV5-1 and J is TRBJ1-1, with D maybe TRBD1 (6 bases). Per germline, CDR1 SGHRS and CDR2 YFSETQ. CDR3 length equals 16 residues. The V end lost 2 bases, the J end lost 0 bases, and 14 bases lay between the germline ends. CDR3 sequence: CASSFPQGGMNTEAFF. The CDR3 DNA follows: TGCGCCAGCAGCTTCCCCCAAGGGGGAATGAACACTGAAGCTTTCTTT.

The gene calls are TRBV28 and TRBJ2-2; TRBD2 might be the D (6 bases). With 2 bases removed from V and 0 bases from J, the gap between germline ends came to 10 bases. Germline loops: CDR1 MDHEN, CDR2 SYDVKM. The CDR3 has 16 residues. In DNA, the CDR3 is TGTGCCAGCAGTTTAATAGGGACTTCGAACACCGGGGAGCTGTTTTTT. Translated, it gives CASSLIGTSNTGELFF.

V is TRBV5-5 and J is TRBJ2-3, with TRBD2 matching over 8 bases. Germline trimming cut 2 bases from V and 0 bases from J; bases unmatched to any gene: 2. Germline V gene data show CDR1 as SGHKS and CDR2 as YYEKEE (reference sequence). The CDR3 contains 15 residues. The CDR3 sequence: CASSFTSGSTDTQYF. In DNA, the CDR3 is TGTGCCAGCAGCTTCACTAGCGGTAGCACAGATACGCAGTATTTT.

The chain couples TRBV5-1 to TRBJ1-4; 9 bases map to TRBD1. Trimming at V came to 3 bases and at J to 8 bases, leaving 8 bases not matched to a gene. This CDR3 has 15 amino acids. The germline CDR1 and CDR2 sequences are SGHRS and YFSETQ. The CDR3 DNA is TGCGCCAGCAGCTCAAGGACAGGGGCGCGGGAAAAACTGTTTTTT. Translated: CASSSRTGAREKLFF.

This rearrangement joins TRBV30 to TRBJ1-4; the D is unclear. The CDR3 consists of 14 residues. V lost 0 bases to trimming and J lost 5 bases, with 10 bases between them. Germline CDR1 reads GTSNPN; CDR2 reads SVGIG (reference sequence). CDR3 region: CAWSVQTENEKLFF. CDR3 bases: TGTGCCTGGAGTGTACAAACAGAGAATGAAAAACTGTTTTTT. Full variable domain (missing parts from reference TRBV30 and TRBJ1-4): SQTIHQWPATLVQPVGSPLSLECTVEGTSNPNLYWYRQAAGRGLQLLFYSVGIGQISSEVPQNLSASRPQDRQFILSSKKLLLSDSGFYLCAWSVQTENEKLFFGSGTQLSVL.

This chain links TRBV10-3 with TRBJ2-7; 8 nucleotides align to TRBD1. This CDR3 contains 14 residues. Germline trimming cut 6 bases from V and 0 bases from J; bases unmatched to any gene: 4. CDR1 is ENHRY and CDR2 is SYGVKD in the germline V gene. CDR3 amino acids: CAIRRTGSSYEQYF. The CDR3 DNA follows: TGTGCCATCAGGAGGACAGGGAGCTCCTACGAGCAGTACTTC.

The chain couples TRBV27 to TRBJ2-7; D is possibly TRBD2 (6 bases). The CDR3 length is 16 residues. Between the trimmed V and J ends, which lost 4 bases and 4 bases, there was a span of 20 bases. Germline CDR1 and CDR2: MNHEY and SMNVEV (reference sequence). The CDR3 sequence: CASSSKAGTPRYEQYF. The CDR3 nucleotides read TGTGCCAGCAGTTCGAAAGCCGGGACTCCCCGGTACGAGCAGTACTTC.

This clone qualifies as medium-sized. V is TRBV5-1 and J is TRBJ2-7; TRBD2 matches 12 bases. Germline lookup yields CDR1 SGHRS and CDR2 YFSETQ. The V segment lost 3 bases and the J segment 6 bases; nucleotides outside the gene matches: 10. CDR3 size: 16 residues. CDR3 coding DNA: TGCGCCAGCAGCTGGAGCCCGACTAGCGGGAGTGTCGAGCAGTACTTC. This gives the protein CASSWSPTSGSVEQYF.

V usage is TRBV27 and J usage is TRBJ1-1; 7 nucleotides agree with TRBD1. J was trimmed by 3 bases and V by 1 base; bases with no gene match: 5. The CDR3 extends over 15 amino acids. Per germline, CDR1 MNHEY and CDR2 SMNVEV (reference sequence). CDR3 sequence reads: CASSLLGRGYTEAFF. The CDR3 coding sequence is TGTGCCAGCAGTTTATTGGGCAGGGGGTACACTGAAGCTTTCTTT.

V usage is TRBV6-5 and J usage is TRBJ2-6, with D possibly being TRBD1 (5 bases). This CDR3 is 16 amino acids long. Trimming took 0 bases from V and 4 from J, leaving 10 bases between them. Per the germline V gene, CDR1 is MNHEY and CDR2 is SVGAGI. CDR3 loop: CASSYSGRAGANVLTF. In nucleotides, the CDR3 is TGTGCCAGCAGTTACTCGGGCAGGGCCGGGGCCAACGTCCTGACTTTC.

This clone was seen only once. V gene TRBV6-5 combines with J gene TRBJ1-2; D gene uncertain. Germline-derived CDR1 and CDR2 are MNHEY and SVGAGI. The CDR3 runs 15 residues. Trimming pared 0 bases from V and 8 bases from J, leaving 16 bases between. CDR3 DNA: TGTGCCAGCAGTTACTCGATGCCAGCCCCGGGGGGCTACACCTTC. Protein: CASSYSMPAPGGYTF.

The sample holds one count of this clone. The V gene is TRBV30, the J gene TRBJ2-1; possible D gene TRBD2, 6 bases. V was trimmed by 6 bases and J by 0 bases, leaving 12 bases between them. Germline V gene lookup returns CDR1 GTSNPN and CDR2 SVGIG (reference sequence). The CDR3 contains 14 residues. CDR3 bases: TGTGCCTGTTCCCTAGCGAGCTCCTACAATGAGCAGTTCTTC. Translation: CACSLASSYNEQFF.

This clone is a singleton in its sample. The chain carries TRBV3-1 (or the pseudogene TRBV3-2) and TRBJ2-5, with D tentatively TRBD2 (5 bases). Per the germline V gene, CDR1 is LGHDT and CDR2 is YNNKEL (reference sequence). The V end lost 4 bases, the J end lost 8 bases, and 23 bases lay between the germline ends. The CDR3 is made up of 16 amino acids. The CDR3 region is CASSPFVDLARETQYF. CDR3 nucleotide sequence: TGTGCCAGCAGCCCCTTTGTGGACCTGGCGAGGGAAACCCAGTACTTC.

The rearrangement uses TRBV10-1 and TRBJ2-3, with D maybe TRBD2 (5 bases). The CDR3 is 11 amino acids. Trimming took 9 bases from V and 6 from J, leaving 10 bases between them. Germline loops: CDR1 WNHNN, CDR2 SYGVQD (reference sequence). The CDR3 here is CASSPGDTQYF. In nucleotides, the CDR3 is TGCGCCAGTAGCCCGGGGGATACGCAGTATTTT.

V and J are TRBV11-2 and TRBJ1-3, with a weak D call TRBD1 (5 bases). CDR3 length equals 15 residues. CDR1 is SGHAT, CDR2 FQNNGV, per germline. With 5 bases removed from V and 3 bases from J, the gap between germline ends came to 14 bases. The CDR3 sequence is CASSHPGTSGNTIYF. In nucleotides, the CDR3 is TGTGCCAGCAGCCACCCAGGGACTAGTGGAAACACCATATATTTT.

This chain uses TRBV19 with TRBJ2-1; D may be TRBD1 (6 bases). Germline V gives CDR1 LNHDA, CDR2 SQIVND (reference sequence). The V gene lost 5 bases and the J gene lost 5 bases, with 13 bases spanning the gap. This CDR3 comprises 14 residues. The CDR3 DNA reads as TGTGCCAGTAGTCAGTTATCAGGGGACAATGAGCAGTTCTTC. Amino acid sequence: CASSQLSGDNEQFF.

The rearrangement links TRBV5-4 to TRBJ2-1, with 9 bases matching TRBD2. CDR3 length equals 18 residues. Trimming at V came to 4 bases and at J to 2 bases, leaving 13 bases not matched to a gene. The germline CDR1 and CDR2 sequences are SGHNT and YYREEE (reference sequence). The CDR3 DNA reads TGTGCCAGCAGCCCGCCGGGACTAGCAGGGTTCCCCTACAATGAGCAGTTCTTC. Translation gives CASSPPGLAGFPYNEQFF.